A selection of T cell receptor beta chains follows, all from one sample in a study of blood T cell repertoires in COVID-19. Assay used: immunoSEQ multiplex PCR; TCRdb lists only in-frame clones, some missing. The sample includes more than 300,000 clones, over 80% of them seen just once. What was sequenced was peripheral blood. These receptors were collected from a woman between 50 and 59 years old with COVID-19, enrolled during active disease. Each CDR3 is given with its conserved first and last residue. Fields, in order: V gene, D gene, J gene, clone size, CDR3 DNA, CDR3 protein. A D gene is named only where the DNA matches it firmly. Rows give clone size only sometimes, using once, few, many, or a class for an expanded clone.

>TRBV4-1|.|TRBJ2-5|.
TGCGCCAGCAGCCAACTAACTTTCCAAGAGACCCAGTACTTC
CASSQLTFQETQYF
>TRBV7-9|.|TRBJ1-1|many
TGTGCCAGCAGCTTAGCAGGGGGGAACACTGAAGCTTTCTTT
CASSLAGGNTEAFF
>TRBV7-9|TRBD2|TRBJ2-1|.
TGTGCCAGCAGCTTAAAGCCTAGCGGGAGGGAGTTCTTC
CASSLKPSGREFF
>TRBV9|.|TRBJ1-1|.
TGTGCCAGCAGACCAGGGCCAGGGTTGAACACTGAAGCTTTCTTT
CASRPGPGLNTEAFF
>TRBV3-1/TRBV3-2|.|TRBJ1-1|once
TGTGCCAGCAGCCAGCGAGGACAGTACACTGAAGCTTTCTTT
CASSQRGQYTEAFF
>TRBV19|TRBD2|TRBJ2-1|.
TGTGCCAGTAGGGGACTAGCGGGAGGGACCTACAATGAGCAGTTCTTC
CASRGLAGGTYNEQFF
>TRBV4-2|.|TRBJ1-3|.
TGTGCCAGCAGCCAAGAACAGGAAATCTCTGGAAACACCATATATTTT
CASSQEQEISGNTIYF
>TRBV19|.|TRBJ2-5|.
TGTGCCAGTAAAAGGGGGTACGGGGAGACCCAGTACTTC
CASKRGYGETQYF
>TRBV2|.|TRBJ2-1|.
TGTGCCAGCACCGTCCGCGACAATGAGCAGTTCTTC
CASTVRDNEQFF
>TRBV5-1|.|TRBJ2-5|.
TGCGCCAGCAGCTTGGAGCGGATTCAAGAGACCCAGTACTTC
CASSLERIQETQYF
>TRBV19|TRBD2|TRBJ2-1|.
TGTGCCAGTAGAGTCGGGACTAGCGGGAGCGATGAGCAGTTCTTC
CASRVGTSGSDEQFF
>TRBV10-3|.|TRBJ2-1|.
TGTGCCATCAGTGACTTTGAGGGGGCCTACAATGAGCAGTTCTTC
CAISDFEGAYNEQFF
>TRBV11-2|TRBD1|TRBJ2-7|.
TGTGCCAGCAGCTTATCGGACAGGGGTACGTACGAGCAGTACTTC
CASSLSDRGTYEQYF
>TRBV7-7|.|TRBJ2-2|.
TGTGCTAGCGGAAGAGGTGCGAACACCGGGGAGCTGTTTTTT
CASGRGANTGELFF
>TRBV18|TRBD1|TRBJ1-1|.
TGTGCCAGCTCACCACGTGGACAGGGGGCTAGGAACACTGAAGCTTTCTTT
CASSPRGQGARNTEAFF
>TRBV7-9|.|TRBJ2-3|.
TGTGCCAGCAGCAATAAGCGGGCTGCTAGCACAGATACGCAGTATTTT
CASSNKRAASTDTQYF
>TRBV5-1|TRBD2|TRBJ2-5|once
TGCGCCAGCAGCTTGGGGACTAGCGGGAGGATACCAGAGACCCAGTACTTC
CASSLGTSGRIPETQYF
>TRBV7-2|TRBD1|TRBJ2-7|.
TGTGCCAGCAGCCAGACAGGGGACTCCTTTTACTACGAGCAGTACTTC
CASSQTGDSFYYEQYF
>TRBV14|.|TRBJ1-2|.
TGTGCCAGCAGCCCGGGGGGTCCGGGCGACTATGGCTACACCTTC
CASSPGGPGDYGYTF
>TRBV4-1|.|TRBJ2-3|.
TGCGCCAGCAGCCCTGCCAGGCCATTCACAGATACGCAGTATTTT
CASSPARPFTDTQYF
>TRBV3-1/TRBV3-2|.|TRBJ2-3|.
TGTGCCAGCAGCCAAGATCTGGGGAGGACACGCGAGCTATATTTT
CASSQDLGRTRELYF
>TRBV10-2|TRBD2|TRBJ2-7|once
TGCGCCACCGGGAGCGGGAGTACCCAAGCCGAGCAGTACTTC
CATGSGSTQAEQYF
>TRBV5-1|.|TRBJ1-4|.
TGCGCCAGCAGCTTATCCGGGGGAAATAATGAAAAACTGTTTTTT
CASSLSGGNNEKLFF
>TRBV6-6|TRBD2|TRBJ2-3|few
TGTGCCAGCAGTTATGGTGCGCGGGAGAGGGATACGCAGTATTTT
CASSYGARERDTQYF
>TRBV6-2/TRBV6-3|TRBD2|TRBJ2-5|.
TGTGCCAGCAGTTACTCCGGGGACTCTAGCGGGGTGCGAGGGGAGACCCAGTACTTC
CASSYSGDSSGVRGETQYF
>TRBV5-4|.|TRBJ2-3|.
TGTGCCAGCAGCTATGGAAGCGGCCCCAAGGGTGATACGCAGTATTTT
CASSYGSGPKGDTQYF
>TRBV10-3|TRBD1|TRBJ1-2|.
TGTGCCAACGGATTAGGGGGCCACTATGGCTACACCTTC
CANGLGGHYGYTF
>TRBV19|.|TRBJ2-7|.
TGTGCCAGTAGCGACCGACTAGTTATTCCCTACGAGCAGTACTTC
CASSDRLVIPYEQYF
>TRBV4-3|.|TRBJ1-6|.
TGCGCCAGCAGCCAGCAGCGGGGTTCACCCCTCCACTTT
CASSQQRGSPLHF
>TRBV19|.|TRBJ2-2|once
TGTGCCAGTAGTATAGATCTGGGGGAGCTGTTTTTT
CASSIDLGELFF
>TRBV5-4|.|TRBJ2-7|.
TGTGCCAGCAGAAACCGGGACACCTTCTACGAGCAGTACTTC
CASRNRDTFYEQYF
>TRBV4-3|.|TRBJ2-7|few
TGCGCCAGCAGCCAAGATGCGACAGCGACCATCGTTTATCCCTACGAGCAGTACTTC
CASSQDATATIVYPYEQYF
>TRBV7-2|TRBD2|TRBJ2-1|.
TGTGCCAGCAGCGGGGGGTCTAGCGGGAGGAATGAGCAGTTCTTC
CASSGGSSGRNEQFF
>TRBV7-2|.|TRBJ2-5|.
TGTGCCAGCAGCTTCTTTCGACAGGTGGAGGAGACCCAGTACTTC
CASSFFRQVEETQYF
>TRBV18|TRBD1|TRBJ2-2|.
TGTGCCAGCTCACCAGGACAGGGGGCCGGGGAGCTGTTTTTT
CASSPGQGAGELFF
>TRBV5-1|TRBD2|TRBJ2-7|.
TGCGCCAGCAGCTTGGGTAGCGGGAACCGCTACGAGCAGTACTTC
CASSLGSGNRYEQYF
>TRBV5-1|.|TRBJ2-2|.
TGCGCCAGCAGTCCCCTTGGACAGAGGGCCGGGGAGCTGTTTTTT
CASSPLGQRAGELFF
>TRBV4-2|TRBD2|TRBJ2-4|.
TGTGCCAGCAGCCAAGAATTCGTCCCTAGAGCGGGAGGCCAAAACATTCAGTACTTC
CASSQEFVPRAGGQNIQYF
>TRBV2|.|TRBJ2-2|.
TGTGCCAGCAGTGGCCGATTAGGGGGGGTGAACACCGGGGAGCTGTTTTTT
CASSGRLGGVNTGELFF
>TRBV30|.|TRBJ1-4|.
TGTGCCTGGAGTCCCGGTGAAAAACTGTTTTTT
CAWSPGEKLFF
>TRBV7-9|.|TRBJ2-7|once
TGTGCCAGCAGCCCGTCCTCGGGAGCAGGATACGAGCAGTACTTC
CASSPSSGAGYEQYF
>TRBV18|TRBD1|TRBJ1-2|once
TGTGCCAGCTCAGTGGGACAGGGGAGTGGTGGCTACACCTTC
CASSVGQGSGGYTF
>TRBV12-3/TRBV12-4|.|TRBJ1-1|few
TGTGCCAGCAGTGGTCGGGGGAGTGAAGCTTTCTTT
CASSGRGSEAFF
>TRBV4-1|TRBD1|TRBJ2-7|once
TGCGCCAGCAGCCAAACGCGACAGGGGACCTACGAGCAGTACTTC
CASSQTRQGTYEQYF
>TRBV10-1|TRBD1|TRBJ1-5|.
TGCGCCAGCAGTGAGAACAGGGGGCCCTCTCGTGAACAGCCCCAGCATTTT
CASSENRGPSREQPQHF
>TRBV9|TRBD2|TRBJ2-1|.
TGTGCCAGCAGCTCGAGAGGGGGGACTAGCGGGAGCCGGAATGAGCAGTTCTTC
CASSSRGGTSGSRNEQFF
>TRBV7-8|.|TRBJ1-5|once
TGTGCCAGCAGCTACTACCCCGGGACAAACCTACAGCATTTT
CASSYYPGTNLQHF
>TRBV24-1|TRBD2|TRBJ2-3|.
TGTGCCACCAGTGACCCCGGGAGTAGCGGGAGAAACACAGATACGCAGTATTTT
CATSDPGSSGRNTDTQYF
>TRBV7-9|TRBD2|TRBJ2-5|.
TGTGCCAGCAGCCCGCTAGCGGTCCAAGAGACCCAGTACTTC
CASSPLAVQETQYF
>TRBV5-1|TRBD2|TRBJ2-3|.
TGCGCCAGCAGCTTGAGAGGACTAGCGGGAGTTATAGATACGCAGTATTTT
CASSLRGLAGVIDTQYF
>TRBV6-2/TRBV6-3|TRBD2|TRBJ2-7|.
TGTGCCAGCAGTTACTCGGTCACTAGCGGGAGCCCCGTCGTTCCTGTCTACGAGCAGTACTTC
CASSYSVTSGSPVVPVYEQYF
>TRBV18|TRBD2|TRBJ2-3|.
TGTGCCAGCTCACCAAGCCTAGCGGGAAGAGATACGCAGTATTTT
CASSPSLAGRDTQYF
>TRBV5-1|TRBD2|TRBJ2-6|.
TGCGCCAGCAGCTTGGAGGTAGCGGGAGTCGCTGGGGCCAACGTCCTGACTTTC
CASSLEVAGVAGANVLTF
>TRBV29-1|.|TRBJ1-4|once
TGCAGCGTCGTGGACACTGCAACTAATGAAAAACTGTTTTTT
CSVVDTATNEKLFF
>TRBV12-3/TRBV12-4|.|TRBJ2-5|.
TGTGCCAGCAGCACAAACCAGCAAGAGACCCAGTACTTC
CASSTNQQETQYF
>TRBV7-8|TRBD1|TRBJ1-5|.
TGTGCCAGCAGCGGCGGACAGGGGTTGGGAGCATATAGCAATCAGCCCCAGCATTTT
CASSGGQGLGAYSNQPQHF
>TRBV4-3|TRBD2|TRBJ2-7|.
TGCGCCAGCAGCCAAGTCCTTAGCGGGAGGGCCGACGAGCAGTACTTC
CASSQVLSGRADEQYF
>TRBV7-3|TRBD1|TRBJ2-1|.
TGTGCCAGCAGCCGAGGACAGGGTACGGATGAGCAGTTCTTC
CASSRGQGTDEQFF
>TRBV28|TRBD1|TRBJ1-5|.
TGTGCCAGCAGACGTGCTAGGAGGGACAGGGACAATCAGCCCCAGCATTTT
CASRRARRDRDNQPQHF